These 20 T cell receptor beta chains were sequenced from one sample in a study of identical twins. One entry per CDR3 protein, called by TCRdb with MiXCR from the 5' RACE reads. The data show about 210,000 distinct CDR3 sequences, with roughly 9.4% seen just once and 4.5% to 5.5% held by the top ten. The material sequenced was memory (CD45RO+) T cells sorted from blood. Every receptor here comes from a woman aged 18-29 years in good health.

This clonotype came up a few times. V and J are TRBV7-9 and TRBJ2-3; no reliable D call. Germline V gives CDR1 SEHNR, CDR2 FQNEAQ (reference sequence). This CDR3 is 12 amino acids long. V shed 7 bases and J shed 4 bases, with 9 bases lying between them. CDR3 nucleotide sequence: TGTGCCAGCACGCCGCTGGCAGATACGCAGTATTTT. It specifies CASTPLADTQYF.

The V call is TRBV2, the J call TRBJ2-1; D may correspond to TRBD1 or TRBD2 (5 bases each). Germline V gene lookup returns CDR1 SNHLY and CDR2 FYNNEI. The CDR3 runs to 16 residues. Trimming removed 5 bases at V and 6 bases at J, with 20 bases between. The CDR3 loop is CASSLPGASDVNEQFF. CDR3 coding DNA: TGTGCCAGCAGTTTACCCGGGGCTAGTGATGTCAATGAGCAGTTCTTC.

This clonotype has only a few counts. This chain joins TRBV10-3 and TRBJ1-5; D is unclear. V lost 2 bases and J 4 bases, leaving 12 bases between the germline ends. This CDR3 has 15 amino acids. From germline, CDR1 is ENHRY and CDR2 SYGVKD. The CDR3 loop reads CAISEARDKNQPQHF. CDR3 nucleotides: TGTGCCATCAGTGAGGCCCGGGATAAAAATCAGCCCCAGCATTTT.

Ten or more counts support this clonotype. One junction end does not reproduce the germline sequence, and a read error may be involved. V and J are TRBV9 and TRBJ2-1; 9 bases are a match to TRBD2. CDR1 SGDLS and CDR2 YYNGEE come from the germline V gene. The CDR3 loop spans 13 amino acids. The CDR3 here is CASSVGLAGPPVF. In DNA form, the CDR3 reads TGTGCCAGCAGCGTCGGGCTAGCGGGGCCCCCGGTCTTC.

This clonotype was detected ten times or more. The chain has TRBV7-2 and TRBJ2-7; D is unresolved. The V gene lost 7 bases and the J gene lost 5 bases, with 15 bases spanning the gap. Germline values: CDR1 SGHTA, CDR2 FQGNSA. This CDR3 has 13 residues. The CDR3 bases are TGTGCCAGCACCCGAGCAGTTTCCCACGAGCAGTACTTC. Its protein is CASTRAVSHEQYF.

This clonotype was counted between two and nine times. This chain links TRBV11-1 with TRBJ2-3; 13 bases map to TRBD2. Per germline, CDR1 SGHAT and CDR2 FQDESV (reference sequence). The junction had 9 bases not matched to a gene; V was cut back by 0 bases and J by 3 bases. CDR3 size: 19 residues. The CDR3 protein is CASSLARTSGREKTDTQYF. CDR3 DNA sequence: TGTGCCAGCAGCTTAGCCCGGACTAGCGGGAGAGAAAAGACAGATACGCAGTATTTT.

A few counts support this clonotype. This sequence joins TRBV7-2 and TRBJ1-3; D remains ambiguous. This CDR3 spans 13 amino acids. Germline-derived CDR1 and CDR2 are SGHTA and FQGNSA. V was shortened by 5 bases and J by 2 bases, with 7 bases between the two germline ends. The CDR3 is CASSPNPGNTIYF. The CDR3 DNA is TGTGCCAGCAGCCCAAACCCTGGAAACACCATATATTTT.

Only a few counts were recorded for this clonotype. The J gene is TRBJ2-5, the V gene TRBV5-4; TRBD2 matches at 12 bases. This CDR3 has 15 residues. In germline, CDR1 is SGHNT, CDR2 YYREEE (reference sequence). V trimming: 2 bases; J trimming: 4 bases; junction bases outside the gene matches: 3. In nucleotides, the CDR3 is TGTGCCAGCAGCTTTCCTAGCGGGGGGGGAGAGACCCAGTACTTC. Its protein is CASSFPSGGGETQYF. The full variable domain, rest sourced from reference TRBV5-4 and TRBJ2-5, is ETGVTQSPTHLIKTRGQQVTLRCSSQSGHNTVSWYQQALGQGPQFIFQYYREEENGRGNFPPRFSGLQFPNYSSELNVNALELDDSALYLCASSFPSGGGETQYFGPGTRLLVL.

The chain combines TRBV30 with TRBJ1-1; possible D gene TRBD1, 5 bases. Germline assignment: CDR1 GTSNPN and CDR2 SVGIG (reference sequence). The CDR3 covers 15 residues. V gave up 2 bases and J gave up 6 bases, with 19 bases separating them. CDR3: CAWSFRGQGPPEAFF. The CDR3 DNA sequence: TGTGCCTGGAGTTTTCGAGGTCAGGGCCCCCCTGAAGCTTTCTTT.

CDR3 loop: CSSTRSGADTQYF. The CDR3 coding sequence is TGCAGCTCAACTAGATCAGGGGCAGATACGCAGTATTTT. This chain joins TRBV29-1 and TRBJ2-3; D possibly corresponds to TRBD1 (6 bases). The CDR3 runs 13 residues. V was clipped by 8 bases and J by 4 bases, with 16 bases between them. From germline, CDR1 is SQVTM and CDR2 ANQGSEA.

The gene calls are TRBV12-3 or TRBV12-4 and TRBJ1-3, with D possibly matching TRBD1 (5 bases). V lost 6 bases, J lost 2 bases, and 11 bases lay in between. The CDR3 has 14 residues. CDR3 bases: TGTGCCAGCAGAACCGGGGCGGCTGGAAACACCATATATTTT. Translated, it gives CASRTGAAGNTIYF.

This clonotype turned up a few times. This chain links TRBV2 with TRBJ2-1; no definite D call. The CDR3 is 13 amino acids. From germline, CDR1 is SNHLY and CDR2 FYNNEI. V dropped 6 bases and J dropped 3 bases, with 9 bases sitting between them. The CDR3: CASRGTVYNEQFF. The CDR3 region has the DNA TGTGCCAGCAGGGGAACTGTCTACAATGAGCAGTTCTTC.

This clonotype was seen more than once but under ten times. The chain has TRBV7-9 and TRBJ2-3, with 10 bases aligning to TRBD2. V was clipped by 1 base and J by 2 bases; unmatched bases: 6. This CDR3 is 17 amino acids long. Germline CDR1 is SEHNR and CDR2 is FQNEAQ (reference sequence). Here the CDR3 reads CASSLGGSGRPTDTQYF. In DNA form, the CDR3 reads TGTGCCAGCAGCTTAGGGGGTAGCGGGAGGCCCACAGATACGCAGTATTTT.

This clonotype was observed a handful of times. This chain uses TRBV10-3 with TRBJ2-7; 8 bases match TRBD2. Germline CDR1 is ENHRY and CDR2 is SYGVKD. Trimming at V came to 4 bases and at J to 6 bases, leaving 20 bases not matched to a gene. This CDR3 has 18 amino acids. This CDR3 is CAISGRAGGGSVLSEQYF. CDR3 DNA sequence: TGTGCCATCAGTGGTCGCGCGGGAGGCGGGAGTGTCCTAAGCGAGCAGTACTTC.

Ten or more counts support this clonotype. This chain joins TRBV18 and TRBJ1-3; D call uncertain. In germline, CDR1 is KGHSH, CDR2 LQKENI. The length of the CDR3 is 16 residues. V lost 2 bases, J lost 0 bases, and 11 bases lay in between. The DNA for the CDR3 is TGTGCCAGCTCACCAGTCGGCCGAAGCTCTGGAAACACCATATATTTT. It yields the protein CASSPVGRSSGNTIYF.

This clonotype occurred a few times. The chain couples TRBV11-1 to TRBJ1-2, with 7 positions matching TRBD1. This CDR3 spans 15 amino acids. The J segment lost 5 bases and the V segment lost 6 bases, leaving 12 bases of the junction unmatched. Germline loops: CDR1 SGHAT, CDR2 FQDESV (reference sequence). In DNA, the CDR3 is TGTGCCAGCAGACATCCGGGACAGAAGAAATATGGCTACACCTTC. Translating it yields CASRHPGQKKYGYTF.

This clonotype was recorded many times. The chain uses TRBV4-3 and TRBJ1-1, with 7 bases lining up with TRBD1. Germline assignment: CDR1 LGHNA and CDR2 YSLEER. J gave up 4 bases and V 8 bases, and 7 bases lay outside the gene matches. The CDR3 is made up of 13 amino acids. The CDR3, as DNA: TGCGCCAGCGCTCAGGGGGTTAGCACTGAAGCTTTCTTT. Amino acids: CASAQGVSTEAFF.

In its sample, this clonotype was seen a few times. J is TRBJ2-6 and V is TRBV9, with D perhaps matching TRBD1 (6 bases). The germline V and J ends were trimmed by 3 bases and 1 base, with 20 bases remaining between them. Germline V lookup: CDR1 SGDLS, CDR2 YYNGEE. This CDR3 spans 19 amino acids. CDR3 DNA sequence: TGTGCCAGCAGCGCCGGCTTTAGGGGGAGAACGTCTGGGGCCAACGTCCTGACTTTC. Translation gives CASSAGFRGRTSGANVLTF.

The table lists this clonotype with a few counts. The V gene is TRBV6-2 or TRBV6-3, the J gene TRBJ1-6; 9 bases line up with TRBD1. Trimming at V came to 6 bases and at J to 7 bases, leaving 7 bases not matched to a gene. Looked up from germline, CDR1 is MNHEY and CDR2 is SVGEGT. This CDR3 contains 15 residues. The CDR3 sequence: CASRRSGTGNSPLHF. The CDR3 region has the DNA TGTGCCAGCAGACGGTCCGGGACAGGGAATTCACCCCTCCACTTT.

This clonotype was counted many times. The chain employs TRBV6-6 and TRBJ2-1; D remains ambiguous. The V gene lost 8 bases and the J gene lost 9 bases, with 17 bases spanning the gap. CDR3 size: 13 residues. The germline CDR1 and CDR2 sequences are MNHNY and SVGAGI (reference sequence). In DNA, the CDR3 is TGTGCCAGCCCAAACGAGAGCACTCCTGAGCAGTTCTTC. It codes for CASPNESTPEQFF.